This T cell receptor (beta chain) was captured in a study of cytomegalovirus exposure and HLA in healthy donors. On this clone: What it recognizes is unknown.

This CDR3 is 14 amino acids long. The germline gives CDR1 LGHNT, CDR2 FRNRAP. V was clipped by 1 base and J by 2 bases, with 9 bases between them. Study-wide results and caveats: Sequencing depth across donors, presence/absence analyses assumed, was roughly uniform.

Use of 60 Vbeta and 13 Jbeta primers characterized the PCR. Clones were read by immunoSEQ multiplex PCR, and TCRdb kept only the in-frame ones, dropping some. The top ten hold under 0.9% of the sample, which has under 200,000 clones, around 79% seen once. The receptor's source is a woman in her thirties or forties in good health and CMV-seronegative. The sequenced sample was PBMCs. The chain links TRBV12-5 to TRBJ2-7; D unresolved. The CDR3 region has the DNA TGTGCTAGTGGTTTGGGGGCACTCACCTACGAGCAGTACTTC. Translation: CASGLGALTYEQYF.